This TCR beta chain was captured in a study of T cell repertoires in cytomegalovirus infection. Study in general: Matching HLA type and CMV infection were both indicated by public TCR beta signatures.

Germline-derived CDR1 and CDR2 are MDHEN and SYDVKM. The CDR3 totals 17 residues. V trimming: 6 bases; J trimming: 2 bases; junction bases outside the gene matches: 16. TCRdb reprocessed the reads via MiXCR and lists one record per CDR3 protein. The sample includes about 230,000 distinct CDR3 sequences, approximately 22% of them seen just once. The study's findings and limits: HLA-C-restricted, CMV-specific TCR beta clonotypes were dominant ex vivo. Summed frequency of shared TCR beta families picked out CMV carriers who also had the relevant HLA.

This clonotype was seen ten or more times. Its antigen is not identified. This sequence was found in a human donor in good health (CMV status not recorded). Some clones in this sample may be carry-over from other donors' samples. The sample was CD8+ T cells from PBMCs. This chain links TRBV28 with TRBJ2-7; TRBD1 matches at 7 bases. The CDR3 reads CASRGSATGFLTYEQYF. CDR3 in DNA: TGTGCCAGCAGGGGAAGCGCGACAGGGTTCCTTACCTACGAGCAGTACTTC. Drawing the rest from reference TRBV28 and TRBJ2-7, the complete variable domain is DVKVTQSSRYLVKRTGEKVFLECVQDMDHENMFWYRQDPGLGLRLIYFSYDVKMKEKGDIPEGYSVSREKKERFSLILESASTNQTSMYLCASRGSATGFLTYEQYFGPGTRLTVT.